The 29 T cell receptor beta chains below were found in one sample sequenced in a study of cytomegalovirus exposure and HLA in healthy donors. Use of 60 Vbeta and 13 Jbeta primers characterized the PCR. Measured with immunoSEQ multiplex PCR; TCRdb has only the in-frame clones, and not every one. The sample records roughly 240,000 clones, roughly 87% being singletons. The sequenced sample consisted of PBMCs. The origin of the receptors is a middle-aged woman in good health and CMV-seropositive.

The chain is built from TRBV7-2 and TRBJ2-3; 7 bases line up with TRBD2. The CDR3 is made up of 16 amino acids. The V and J ends lost 5 bases and 8 bases, in that order; junction bases with no gene match: 16. Germline values: CDR1 SGHTA, CDR2 FQGNSA. In DNA form, the CDR3 reads TGTGCCAGCAGCCCAGGAGTCGGTAGGGAGGGCCTTACGCAGTATTTT. Protein: CASSPGVGREGLTQYF.

This clone was recorded only once. The rearrangement joins TRBV6-5 to TRBJ1-2; TRBD1 agrees at 7 bases. With V trimmed by 7 bases and J by 4 bases, 9 bases remained unmatched. Germline lookup yields CDR1 MNHEY and CDR2 SVGAGI. This CDR3 spans 14 amino acids. Written as DNA, the CDR3 is TGTGCCAGCAAGGGACAGACCTCCACCTATGGCTACACCTTC. Translating it yields CASKGQTSTYGYTF.

This chain links TRBV29-1 with TRBJ2-7; D gene uncertain. The ends were cut back, 2 bases at V and 3 bases at J, with 8 bases in the middle. The CDR3 totals 12 residues. Germline V CDR1 and CDR2: SQVTM, ANQGSEA. The CDR3: CSVETQNYEQYF. The CDR3 DNA sequence: TGCAGCGTTGAAACGCAGAACTACGAGCAGTACTTC.

CDR3 amino acids: CASSLERGRNEQFF. The CDR3 bases are TGTGCCAGCAGCTTAGAAAGGGGAAGGAATGAGCAGTTCTTC. V gene TRBV7-2 combines with J gene TRBJ2-1; D might be TRBD1 (5 bases). The CDR3 extends over 14 amino acids. Germline values: CDR1 SGHTA, CDR2 FQGNSA. Deletions cut 1 base from V and 7 bases from J, with 11 bases between.

This sequence joins TRBV4-1 and TRBJ1-2; 10 nucleotides agree with TRBD1. Germline V lookup: CDR1 MGHRA, CDR2 YSYEKL. J gave up 4 bases and V 1 base, and 9 bases lay outside the gene matches. This CDR3 is 17 amino acids long. The chain's CDR3 is CASSQAPRTGGFYGYTF. The CDR3 DNA sequence: TGCGCCAGCAGCCAAGCCCCCCGGACAGGGGGATTCTATGGCTACACCTTC.

This clone was picked up a small number of times. The gene calls are TRBV19 and TRBJ1-1; 8 positions match TRBD1. The CDR3 totals 15 residues. Germline V gene sequence: CDR1 LNHDA, CDR2 SQIVND (reference sequence). With 4 bases clipped from V and 5 bases from J, the junction kept 9 bases outside the gene matches. CDR3 region: CASSKPDRGSTEAFF. The DNA for the CDR3 is TGTGCCAGTAGTAAACCCGACAGGGGTAGTACTGAAGCTTTCTTT.

The V call is TRBV12-5, the J call TRBJ2-1; 7 positions agree with TRBD2. CDR1 is LGHNT and CDR2 is FRNRAP in the germline V gene. Germline trimming cut 1 base from V and 15 bases from J; bases unmatched to any gene: 9. This CDR3 spans 13 amino acids. CDR3 residues: CASGLGPSSGMFF. In nucleotides, the CDR3 is TGTGCTAGTGGTTTGGGACCATCTAGCGGTATGTTCTTC.

This sequence joins TRBV25-1 and TRBJ1-1, with 9 bases lining up with TRBD1. The CDR3 length is 18 residues. Germline trimming cut 3 bases from V and 1 base from J; bases unmatched to any gene: 12. Looked up from germline, CDR1 is MGHDK and CDR2 is SYGVNS. In DNA form, the CDR3 reads TGTGCCAGCAGTGATACCCGTCGGACAGGGGCATGGAACACTGAAGCTTTCTTT. It specifies CASSDTRRTGAWNTEAFF. Looking up the rest from reference TRBV25-1 and TRBJ1-1 gives the full variable domain: EADIYQTPRYLVIGTGKKITLECSQTMGHDKMYWYQQDPGMELHLIHYSYGVNSTEKGDLSSESTVSRIRTEHFPLTLESARPSHTSQYLCASSDTRRTGAWNTEAFFGQGTRLTVV.

J is TRBJ2-3 and V is TRBV19; 7 bases are a match to TRBD2. CDR3 length equals 13 residues. After removal of 2 bases from V and 6 bases from J, the junction contained 2 bases not matched to a gene. Germline loops: CDR1 LNHDA, CDR2 SQIVND (reference sequence). The CDR3 bases are TGTGCCAGTAGTATACGGGGGGTTGATACGCAGTATTTT. Translation: CASSIRGVDTQYF.

The rearrangement uses TRBV15 and TRBJ1-1; 9 bases align to TRBD1. V lost 0 bases to trimming and J lost 11 bases; unmatched junction nucleotides: 19. This CDR3 is built from 18 residues. Germline V gene data show CDR1 as LNHNV and CDR2 as YYDKDF (reference sequence). CDR3 nucleotides: TGTGCCACCAGCAGAGATGGGATAAACAGGGGGCGAGTCATTAGGGCTTTCTTT. Its protein product is CATSRDGINRGRVIRAFF.

This sequence joins TRBV7-9 and TRBJ1-2; TRBD1 agrees at 8 bases. Losses at the gene ends were 6 bases for V and 4 bases for J; bases not matched to a gene: 7. Germline-derived CDR1 and CDR2 are SEHNR and FQNEAQ (reference sequence). This CDR3 comprises 14 residues. The CDR3 DNA is TGTGCCAGCAGTCGAGACAGGGGCGGCTATGGCTACACCTTC. It codes for CASSRDRGGYGYTF.

The chain carries TRBV19 and TRBJ2-3; maybe TRBD1 (5 bases). V was pared by 2 bases and J by 4 bases, with 10 bases between. Germline CDR1 and CDR2: LNHDA and SQIVND (reference sequence). This CDR3 has 14 amino acids. This CDR3 reads CASSISLGADTQYF. CDR3 coding DNA: TGTGCCAGTAGTATATCCCTAGGGGCAGATACGCAGTATTTT.

The V and J genes are TRBV4-2 and TRBJ2-5; 7 bases agree with TRBD1. The V and J ends lost 3 bases and 0 bases, in that order; junction bases with no gene match: 16. The CDR3 runs to 19 residues. The germline gives CDR1 LGHNA, CDR2 YNFKEQ. The CDR3 nucleotides read TGTGCCAGCAGCCACACCCTAAGGGGGCAGGGAGCCTACCAAGAGACCCAGTACTTC. Protein product: CASSHTLRGQGAYQETQYF.

The J gene is TRBJ1-5, the V gene TRBV4-1; unclear D gene. Between the trimmed V and J ends, which lost 0 bases and 13 bases, there was a span of 10 bases. In germline, CDR1 is MGHRA, CDR2 YSYEKL. The CDR3 extends over 12 amino acids. CDR3 coding DNA: TGCGCCAGCAGCCAAGATCGGGGTAAACAGCATTTT. It yields the protein CASSQDRGKQHF.

The chain is built from TRBV12-5 and TRBJ2-1; unclear D gene. This CDR3 has 17 amino acids. The V gene lost 2 bases and the J gene lost 0 bases, with 14 bases spanning the gap. The germline V gene has CDR1 LGHNT and CDR2 FRNRAP. CDR3 nucleotides: TGTGCTAGTGGTTTGACCCCTGACCGGAGCTCCTACAATGAGCAGTTCTTC. Its translation: CASGLTPDRSSYNEQFF.

This sequence joins TRBV27 and TRBJ2-7; 9 bases map to TRBD2. CDR1 is MNHEY, CDR2 SMNVEV, per germline (reference sequence). CDR3 size: 15 residues. After removal of 3 bases from V and 6 bases from J, the junction contained 9 bases not matched to a gene. The CDR3 bases are TGTGCCAGCAGTTTGGCGGGAGGGGGAGGTTCCGAGCAGTACTTC. Amino acids: CASSLAGGGGSEQYF.

The chain has TRBV11-3 and TRBJ2-7; D is possibly TRBD2 (6 bases). This CDR3 region has 12 residues. V was shortened by 8 bases and J by 3 bases, with 11 bases between the two germline ends. Germline CDR1 SGHNT, CDR2 YENEEA. In DNA form, the CDR3 reads TGTGCCAGCGCAACTAGCCACTACGAGCAGTACTTC. Amino acid sequence: CASATSHYEQYF.

The chain joins TRBV5-4 to TRBJ1-4, with 7 nucleotides matching TRBD1. V shed 4 bases and J 5 bases; nucleotides not matched to a gene: 11. The germline V gene has CDR1 SGHNT and CDR2 YYREEE (reference sequence). The CDR3 length is 16 residues. The CDR3 DNA follows: TGTGCCAGCAGCGTTATGGTCCAACAGGGGAATGAAAAACTGTTTTTT. This translates into CASSVMVQQGNEKLFF.

The chain combines TRBV5-6 with TRBJ2-1, with 12 bases that match TRBD1. J was trimmed by 15 bases and V by 4 bases; bases with no gene match: 14. There are 15 residues in the CDR3. Germline CDR1 SGHDT, CDR2 YYEEEE. The DNA of the CDR3 is TGTGCCAGCAGCGGGGGACAGGGGGCCTTGTATGTCGGGTTCTTC. Amino acids: CASSGGQGALYVGFF.

J is TRBJ1-5 and V is TRBV30; 8 bases map to TRBD1. With 3 bases clipped from V and 5 bases from J, the junction kept 6 bases outside the gene matches. CDR1 and CDR2 (germline): GTSNPN, SVGIG (reference sequence). The CDR3 has 14 residues. CDR3 DNA: TGTGCCTGGAGCCAAGACAGGGGCGATCAGCCCCAGCATTTT. It specifies CAWSQDRGDQPQHF. The full variable domain, rest sourced from reference TRBV30 and TRBJ1-5, is SQTIHQWPATLVQPVGSPLSLECTVEGTSNPNLYWYRQAAGRGLQLLFYSVGIGQISSEVPQNLSASRPQDRQFILSSKKLLLSDSGFYLCAWSQDRGDQPQHFGDGTRLSIL.

The chain joins TRBV15 to TRBJ2-3; 9 positions match TRBD1. Germline V CDR1 and CDR2: LNHNV, YYDKDF (reference sequence). The CDR3 runs to 17 residues. V shed 1 base, J shed 1 base, and the junction held 6 bases outside the gene matches. CDR3 protein: CATSRGRQGGGTDTQYF. DNA of the CDR3: TGTGCCACCAGCAGAGGACGACAGGGGGGGGGCACAGATACGCAGTATTTT. Full variable domain (rest looked up from reference TRBV15 and TRBJ2-3): DAMVIQNPRYQVTQFGKPVTLSCSQTLNHNVMYWYQQKSSQAPKLLFHYYDKDFNNEADTPDNFQSRRPNTSFCFLDIRSPGLGDTAMYLCATSRGRQGGGTDTQYFGPGTRLTVL.

The gene calls are TRBV21-1 and TRBJ2-1; TRBD1 reflects the table's D call only, with no check against the DNA. TRBV21-1 is given as a pseudogene. This CDR3 contains 21 residues. CDR3 coding DNA: TGTGCCAGCAGCAACCTGAGAAGACGGGACAGGGGGCCTAGCTCCTACAATGAGCAGTTCTTC. It is translated as CASSNLRRRDRGPSSYNEQFF.

The chain links TRBV7-9 to TRBJ1-1; D is ambiguous. The CDR3 is made up of 19 amino acids. Germline CDR1 SEHNR, CDR2 FQNEAQ (reference sequence). V dropped 2 bases and J dropped 1 base, with 23 bases sitting between them. The CDR3 DNA is TGTGCCAGCAGCTTATGGTCCGAGACAAGGTTCCGAAAGAACACTGAAGCTTTCTTT. Its translation is CASSLWSETRFRKNTEAFF.

The V call is TRBV5-4, the J call TRBJ2-1; 14 bases match TRBD2. The V and J ends lost 4 bases and 9 bases, in that order; junction bases with no gene match: 12. This CDR3 is 17 amino acids long. The germline V gene has CDR1 SGHNT and CDR2 YYREEE (reference sequence). Here the CDR3 DNA reads TGTGCCAGCAGCGGGGCGACTAGCGGGGGGGCCGTGGGTGAGCAGTTCTTC. Its protein is CASSGATSGGAVGEQFF. Full variable domain (missing parts from reference TRBV5-4 and TRBJ2-1): ETGVTQSPTHLIKTRGQQVTLRCSSQSGHNTVSWYQQALGQGPQFIFQYYREEENGRGNFPPRFSGLQFPNYSSELNVNALELDDSALYLCASSGATSGGAVGEQFFGPGTRLTVL.

The chain carries TRBV11-2 and TRBJ2-2, with unresolved D. There are 15 residues in the CDR3. Germline V CDR1 and CDR2: SGHAT, FQNNGV. The V gene lost 1 base and the J gene lost 1 base, with 7 bases spanning the gap. The CDR3 DNA is TGTGCCAGCAGCTTAGGACATAAGAACACCGGGGAGCTGTTTTTT. This codes for CASSLGHKNTGELFF.

The rearrangement links TRBV4-2 to TRBJ1-4; 7 nucleotides line up with TRBD1. This CDR3 has 16 residues. Trimming removed 4 bases from V and 7 bases from J; junction bases left unmatched: 12. CDR1 and CDR2 (germline): LGHNA, YNFKEQ. The CDR3 here is CASSPARQGDGEKLFF. CDR3 DNA sequence: TGTGCCAGCAGCCCGGCCCGACAGGGAGACGGTGAAAAACTGTTTTTT.

This clone appeared once. This rearrangement joins TRBV7-9 to TRBJ1-2; D call uncertain. With 5 bases removed from V and 1 base from J, the gap between germline ends came to 20 bases. The CDR3 is made up of 17 amino acids. Germline V gene data show CDR1 as SEHNR and CDR2 as FQNEAQ (reference sequence). The CDR3 sequence is CASSTSRYRDHNYGYTF. Here the CDR3 DNA reads TGTGCCAGCAGCACTTCCCGCTACCGGGATCATAACTATGGCTACACCTTC.

The chain employs TRBV25-1 and TRBJ2-4, with D perhaps TRBD2 (5 bases). The CDR3 has 16 residues. The V and J ends lost 2 bases and 0 bases respectively, with 11 bases between them. Germline CDR1 and CDR2: MGHDK and SYGVNS. CDR3 loop: CASSEGLPGAKNIQYF. In DNA form, the CDR3 reads TGTGCCAGCAGTGAAGGACTCCCAGGAGCCAAAAACATTCAGTACTTC.

The V gene is TRBV5-6, the J gene TRBJ1-4, with 7 nucleotides matching TRBD1. Germline V lookup: CDR1 SGHDT, CDR2 YYEEEE. The CDR3 covers 16 residues. The V segment lost 0 bases and the J segment 8 bases; nucleotides outside the gene matches: 10. The CDR3 protein is CASSLGVTGPGEKLFF. The CDR3 DNA sequence: TGTGCCAGCAGCTTGGGGGTGACAGGGCCGGGCGAAAAACTGTTTTTT.